Described below is a single T cell receptor (beta chain) sequence and its context. Its antigen target is currently unknown. It has no much larger one-base neighbor in the sample; base qualities were not kept. Reading the germline V gene (reference sequence) gives CDR1 LNHDA and CDR2 SQIVND. The CDR3 starts with the cysteine, ends with the phenylalanine, and has 16 residues. Only the CDR3 DNA is retained, 48 bases long and in frame from the first base. Trimming takes 5 bases from V and 1 base from J, and the germline ends sit 17 bases apart. The sample originates from a study of cytomegalovirus exposure and HLA in healthy donors (dated by TCRdb to about 2017). A note on the overall study: According to a later analysis, the roughly 130 validation repertoires were produced on the same platform as the 700 or so repertoires of the first cohort. The study aimed to test whether cataloging public T cell receptors could reveal signatures of past pathogen exposure. Besides the first cohort of 666 subjects, a separate validation cohort made up of 120 or so different subjects was used. To predict cytomegalovirus infection status, the study brought together high-throughput TCR immunosequencing, statistical association of individual TCRs with disease status, and machine learning.

Libraries were built with the immunoSEQ multiplex PCR assay. The authors' analysis ran thus. A statistical classification framework was built to diagnose cytomegalovirus status from the catalog of TCR beta chain sequences. TCRdb re-hosts the immuneACCESS table, in-frame sequences only. Its copies lack some clones; in the studies checked, an unresolved V gene accounts for under half of them, and the cause for the rest is not known. D and trimming come from the DNA, and the V and J calls and clone size come from that table. The sample table shows 55,000 to 70,000 clones, and roughly nine tenths are seen once. In total, the top ten clones hold approximately 2% of the sample. Separate from the approximately 700-subject first cohort, the validation cohort of 95 to 150 subjects was the group to which the donors belonged. On the study overall, not on this receptor specifically: Three of the identified cytomegalovirus-associated TCR beta chains were confirmed in vitro to be specific for cytomegalovirus antigens. The authors suggested that the approach could potentially be generalized to other disease states and immunological phenotypes. The validation cohort had no HLA typing available for a later analysis, so co-occurrence within that cohort was assessed over all 110 or so repertoires. The classifier was reported to diagnose cytomegalovirus status with high specificity and sensitivity in both the original and validation cohorts. A total of fewer than 200 TCR beta chains were listed by the study as associated with cytomegalovirus. Across donors, most TCR sequences were observed very rarely, whereas some public TCRs were present in many individuals. Subsequent analysis determined that TCRs grouped into clusters in the first cohort also showed a tendency toward co-occurrence across the 130 or so validation repertoires, and 94% of cluster scores exceeded 0.

This clonotype was obtained from a woman aged 25 to 39 in good health and CMV-seronegative. The chain is assembled from TRBV19 and TRBJ1-2; a tentative D match to TRBD1 spans 5 bases. The sample taken for sequencing was PBMCs. In nucleotides, the sequence is TGTGCCAGTAGTGAACGCGGGACCCTGGGTAACTATGGCTACACCTTC. This encodes CASSERGTLGNYGYTF.